These 8 T cell receptor beta chains share one sample of origin, sequenced in a study of Ad26.COV2.S vaccination and SARS-CoV-2 variants. The table came from immunoSEQ multiplex PCR; TCRdb's copy has only in-frame clones and leaves some out. The data hold some 270,000 clones, with around nine tenths observed a single time. Treatment here: some 19 received Ad26.COV2.S at low or high dose, single or two shots; 5 received placebo; per-sample allocation not given. The investigators took samples on day 63 after the first vaccine or placebo injection. The material sequenced was peripheral blood, taken in a trial of Ad26.COV2.S vaccine versus placebo. The receptors were gathered from a person aged 18 to 59 who received the Ad26.COV2.S COVID-19 vaccine or a placebo.

The chain has TRBV19 and TRBJ1-3; D unresolved. In germline, CDR1 is LNHDA, CDR2 SQIVND (reference sequence). This CDR3 is 16 amino acids long. The V gene lost 3 bases and the J gene lost 0 bases, with 12 bases spanning the gap. DNA of the CDR3: TGTGCCAGTAGTATCGATCCGGGTTCCTCTGGAAACACCATATATTTT. Its protein is CASSIDPGSSGNTIYF.

The chain combines TRBV27 with TRBJ2-1; D call uncertain. Germline V gene data show CDR1 as MNHEY and CDR2 as SMNVEV (reference sequence). V was clipped by 8 bases and J by 3 bases, with 5 bases between them. The CDR3 sequence is 11 residues long. The CDR3 bases are TGTGCCAGCCCACTCTACAATGAGCAGTTCTTC. Translating gives CASPLYNEQFF.

This rearrangement joins TRBV19 to TRBJ2-7; a possible D gene is TRBD2 (6 bases). V was clipped by 1 base and J by 3 bases, with 13 bases between them. CDR3 length: 15 residues. The germline V gene has CDR1 LNHDA and CDR2 SQIVND (reference sequence). CDR3 DNA: TGTGCCAGTAGTATAGGAACGTCGGACTACTACGAGCAGTACTTC. Its translation: CASSIGTSDYYEQYF.

The chain links TRBV15 to TRBJ1-1, with 10 nucleotides matching TRBD1. This CDR3 contains 17 residues. CDR1 LNHNV and CDR2 YYDKDF come from the germline V gene (reference sequence). The J segment lost 7 bases and the V segment lost 0 bases, leaving 11 bases of the junction unmatched. The CDR3 DNA reads TGTGCCACCAGCAGAGACTTGATCAACCGGGACAGGGGTGAAGCTTTCTTT. Its protein product is CATSRDLINRDRGEAFF. The full variable domain, its missing parts supplied by reference TRBV15 and TRBJ1-1, is DAMVIQNPRYQVTQFGKPVTLSCSQTLNHNVMYWYQQKSSQAPKLLFHYYDKDFNNEADTPDNFQSRRPNTSFCFLDIRSPGLGDTAMYLCATSRDLINRDRGEAFFGQGTRLTVV.

This clone came up once. The chain uses TRBV5-4 and TRBJ2-6, with D unclear. The length of the CDR3 is 15 residues. Germline assignment: CDR1 SGHNT and CDR2 YYREEE (reference sequence). The V gene lost 0 bases and the J gene lost 4 bases, with 8 bases spanning the gap. Here the CDR3 reads CASSLASTGANVLTF. Written as DNA, the CDR3 is TGTGCCAGCAGCTTGGCTAGTACCGGGGCCAACGTCCTGACTTTC.

The chain links TRBV4-3 to TRBJ1-3, with D unclear. The CDR3 length is 16 residues. Deletions cut 0 bases from V and 0 bases from J, with 9 bases between. Germline V CDR1 and CDR2: LGHNA, YSLEER. The CDR3 DNA reads as TGCGCCAGCAGCCAAGATCTCGGATTCTCTGGAAACACCATATATTTT. Residues: CASSQDLGFSGNTIYF.

The chain uses TRBV18 and TRBJ2-3; TRBD2 aligns across 9 bases. CDR1 and CDR2 (germline): KGHSH, LQKENI. The CDR3 has 16 residues. V was pared by 3 bases and J by 3 bases, with 7 bases of the junction left unmatched. CDR3: CASSPTSGKGTDTQYF. The CDR3 nucleotides read TGTGCCAGCTCACCGACTAGCGGTAAGGGGACAGATACGCAGTATTTT. The full variable domain, its missing parts supplied by reference TRBV18 and TRBJ2-3, is NAGVMQNPRHLVRRRGQEARLRCSPMKGHSHVYWYRQLPEEGLKFMVYLQKENIIDESGMPKERFSAEFPKEGPSILRIQQVVRGDSAAYFCASSPTSGKGTDTQYFGPGTRLTVL.

A few counts support this clone. The rearrangement uses TRBV30 and TRBJ2-2; the match to TRBD1 covers 7 bases. The germline gives CDR1 GTSNPN, CDR2 SVGIG (reference sequence). The CDR3 loop spans 15 amino acids. The V segment lost 0 bases and the J segment 4 bases; nucleotides outside the gene matches: 5. CDR3 sequence reads: CAWSVTGELTGELFF. CDR3 in DNA: TGTGCCTGGAGTGTAACAGGGGAACTCACCGGGGAGCTGTTTTTT.